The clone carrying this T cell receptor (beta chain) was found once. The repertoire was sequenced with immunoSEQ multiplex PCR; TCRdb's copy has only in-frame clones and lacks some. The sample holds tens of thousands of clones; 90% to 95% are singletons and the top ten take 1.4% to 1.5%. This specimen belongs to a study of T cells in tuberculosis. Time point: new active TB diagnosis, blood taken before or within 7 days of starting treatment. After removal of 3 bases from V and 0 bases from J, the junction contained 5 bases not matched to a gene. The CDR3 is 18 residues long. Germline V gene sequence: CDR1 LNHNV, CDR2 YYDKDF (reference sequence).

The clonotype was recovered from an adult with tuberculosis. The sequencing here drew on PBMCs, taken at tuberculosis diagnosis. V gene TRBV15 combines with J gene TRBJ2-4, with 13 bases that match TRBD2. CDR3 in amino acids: CATSSRLAGGIAKNIQYF. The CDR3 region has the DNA TGTGCCACCAGCAGCAGACTAGCGGGAGGTATAGCCAAAAACATTCAGTACTTC.